The clone carrying this T cell receptor beta chain appeared many times. Its antigen is still unknown. This CDR3 comprises 15 residues. TCRdb re-called the RACE reads with MiXCR, one entry per CDR3 protein. The top ten clones hold approximately 2.4% of a sample with 300,000 to 450,000 distinct CDR3 sequences, roughly 5% of them seen once. Specified time point: pre-sensitization, week 0. Regarding treatment: therapeutic diphenylcyclopropenone sensitization with weekly scalp DPC. The data belong to a study of human T cells and chemical hapten exposure. General study results and limits: Expanded TCRs showed more large CDR3 clusters than pre-sensitization or healthy control sets.

The chain uses TRBV21-1 and TRBJ1-4; TRBD1 was called by the table and not checked on the DNA. TRBV21-1 represents a pseudogene. The sample consisted of whole blood, taken in connection with sensitization to the hapten diphenylcyclopropenone (DPC). The source is a woman between 45 and 60 years old with alopecia areata. Some clones in this sample may be carry-over from other donors' samples. The CDR3 is CASSKFGTRGEKLFF. CDR3 sequence (DNA): TGTGCCAGCAGCAAGTTCGGGACAAGAGGCGAAAAACTGTTTTTT.